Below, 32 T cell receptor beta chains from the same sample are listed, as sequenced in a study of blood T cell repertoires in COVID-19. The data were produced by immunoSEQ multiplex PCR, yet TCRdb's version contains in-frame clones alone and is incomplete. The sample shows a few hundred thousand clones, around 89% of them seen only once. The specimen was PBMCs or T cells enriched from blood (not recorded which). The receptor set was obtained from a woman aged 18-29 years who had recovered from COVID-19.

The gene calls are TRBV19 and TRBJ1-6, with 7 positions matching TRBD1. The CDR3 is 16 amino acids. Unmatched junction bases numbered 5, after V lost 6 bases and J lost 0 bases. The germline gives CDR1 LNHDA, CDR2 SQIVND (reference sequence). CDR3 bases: TGTGCCAGTAGACGGGGACAGAGCTCCTATAATTCACCCCTCCACTTT. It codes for CASRRGQSSYNSPLHF.

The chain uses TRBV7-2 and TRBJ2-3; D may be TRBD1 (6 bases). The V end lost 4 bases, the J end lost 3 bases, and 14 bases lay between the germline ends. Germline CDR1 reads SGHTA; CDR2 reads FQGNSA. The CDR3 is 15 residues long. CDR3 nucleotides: TGTGCCAGCAGCTCCTGGACAGCGATAACAGATACGCAGTATTTT. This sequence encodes CASSSWTAITDTQYF.

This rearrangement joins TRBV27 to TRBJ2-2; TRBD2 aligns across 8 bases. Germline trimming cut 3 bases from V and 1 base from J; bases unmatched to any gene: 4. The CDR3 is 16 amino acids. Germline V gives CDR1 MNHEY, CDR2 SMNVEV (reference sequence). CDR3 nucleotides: TGTGCCAGCAGTTTTGGGCTAGCGGGGAACACCGGGGAGCTGTTTTTT. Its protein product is CASSFGLAGNTGELFF.

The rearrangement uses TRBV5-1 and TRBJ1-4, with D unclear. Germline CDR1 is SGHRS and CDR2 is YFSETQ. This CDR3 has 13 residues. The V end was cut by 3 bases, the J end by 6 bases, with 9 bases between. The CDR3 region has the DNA TGCGCCAGCAGCTCGGAGCTCCATGAAAAACTGTTTTTT. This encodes CASSSELHEKLFF.

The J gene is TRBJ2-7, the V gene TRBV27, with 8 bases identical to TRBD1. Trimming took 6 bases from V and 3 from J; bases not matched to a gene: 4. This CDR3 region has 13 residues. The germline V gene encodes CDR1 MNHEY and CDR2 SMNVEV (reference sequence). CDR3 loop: CASSQTGDYEQYF. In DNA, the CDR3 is TGTGCCAGCAGCCAGACAGGGGACTACGAGCAGTACTTC.

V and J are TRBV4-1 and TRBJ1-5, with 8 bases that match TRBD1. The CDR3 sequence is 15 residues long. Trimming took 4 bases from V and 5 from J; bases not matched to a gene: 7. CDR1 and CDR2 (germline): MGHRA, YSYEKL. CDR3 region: CASSLWTGTDQPQHF. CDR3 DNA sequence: TGCGCCAGCAGCCTCTGGACAGGGACAGATCAGCCCCAGCATTTT.

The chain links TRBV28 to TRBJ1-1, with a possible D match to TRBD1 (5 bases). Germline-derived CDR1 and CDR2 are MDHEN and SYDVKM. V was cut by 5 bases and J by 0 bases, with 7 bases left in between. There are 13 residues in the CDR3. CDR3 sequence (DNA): TGTGCCAGCAGTCGACAGATGAACACTGAAGCTTTCTTT. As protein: CASSRQMNTEAFF.

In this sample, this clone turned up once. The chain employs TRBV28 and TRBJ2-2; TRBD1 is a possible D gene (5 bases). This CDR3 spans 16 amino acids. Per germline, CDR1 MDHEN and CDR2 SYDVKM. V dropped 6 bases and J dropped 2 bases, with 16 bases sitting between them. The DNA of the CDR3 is TGTGCCAGCAGGCCACAGGCAACGCTAAACACCGGGGAGCTGTTTTTT. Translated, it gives CASRPQATLNTGELFF.

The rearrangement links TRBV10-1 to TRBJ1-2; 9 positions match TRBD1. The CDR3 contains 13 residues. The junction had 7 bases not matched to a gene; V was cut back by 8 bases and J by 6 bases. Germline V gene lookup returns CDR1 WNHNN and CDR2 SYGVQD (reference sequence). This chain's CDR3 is CASWTGVVDGYTF. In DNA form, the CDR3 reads TGCGCCAGCTGGACAGGGGTTGTAGATGGCTACACCTTC.

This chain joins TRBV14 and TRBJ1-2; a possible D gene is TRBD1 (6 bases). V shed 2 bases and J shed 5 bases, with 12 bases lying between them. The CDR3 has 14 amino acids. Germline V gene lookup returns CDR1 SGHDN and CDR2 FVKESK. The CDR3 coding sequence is TGTGCCAGCAGCCAAACAGGGTACGGGTATGGCTACACCTTC. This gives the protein CASSQTGYGYGYTF.

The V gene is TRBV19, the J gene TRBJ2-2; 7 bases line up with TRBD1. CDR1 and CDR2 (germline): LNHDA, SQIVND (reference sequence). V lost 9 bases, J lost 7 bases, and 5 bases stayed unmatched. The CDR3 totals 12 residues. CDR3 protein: CASHRGIGELFF. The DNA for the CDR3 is TGTGCCAGCCACAGGGGAATCGGGGAGCTGTTTTTT.

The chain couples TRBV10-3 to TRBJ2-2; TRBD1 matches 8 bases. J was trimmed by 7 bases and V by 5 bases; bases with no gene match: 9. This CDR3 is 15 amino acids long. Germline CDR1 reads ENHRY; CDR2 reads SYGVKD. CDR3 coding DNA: TGTGCCATCAGTTCGACAGGGGTTGGGAGCGGGGAGCTGTTTTTT. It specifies CAISSTGVGSGELFF.

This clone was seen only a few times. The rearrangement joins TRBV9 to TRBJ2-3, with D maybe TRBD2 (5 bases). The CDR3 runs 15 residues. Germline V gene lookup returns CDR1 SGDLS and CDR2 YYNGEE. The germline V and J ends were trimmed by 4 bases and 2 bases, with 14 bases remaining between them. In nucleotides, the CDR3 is TGTGCCAGCAGCTTCGAGGGCAGCCTCACAGATACGCAGTATTTT. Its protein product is CASSFEGSLTDTQYF. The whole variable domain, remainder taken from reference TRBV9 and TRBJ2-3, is DSGVTQTPKHLITATGQRVTLRCSPRSGDLSVYWYQQSLDQGLQFLIQYYNGEERAKGNILERFSAQQFPDLHSELNLSSLELGDSALYFCASSFEGSLTDTQYFGPGTRLTVL.

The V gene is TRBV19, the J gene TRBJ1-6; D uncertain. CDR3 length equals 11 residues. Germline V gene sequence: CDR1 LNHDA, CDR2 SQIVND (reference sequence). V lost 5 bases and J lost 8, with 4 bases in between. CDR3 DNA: TGTGCCAGTAGTCCAGATTCACCCCTCCACTTT. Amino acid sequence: CASSPDSPLHF.

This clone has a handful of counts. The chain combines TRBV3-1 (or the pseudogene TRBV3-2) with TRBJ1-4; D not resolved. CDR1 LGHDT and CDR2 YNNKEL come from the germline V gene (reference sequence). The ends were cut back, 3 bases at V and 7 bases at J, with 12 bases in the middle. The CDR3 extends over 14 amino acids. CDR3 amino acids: CASSHYPGAEKLFF. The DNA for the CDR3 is TGTGCCAGCAGCCACTACCCCGGTGCTGAAAAACTGTTTTTT.

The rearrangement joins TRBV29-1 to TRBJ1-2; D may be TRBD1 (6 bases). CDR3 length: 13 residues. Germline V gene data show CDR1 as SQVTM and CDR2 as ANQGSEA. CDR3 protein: CSGGDTYADGYTF. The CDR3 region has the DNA TGCAGTGGTGGGGACACCTATGCCGACGGCTACACCTTC.

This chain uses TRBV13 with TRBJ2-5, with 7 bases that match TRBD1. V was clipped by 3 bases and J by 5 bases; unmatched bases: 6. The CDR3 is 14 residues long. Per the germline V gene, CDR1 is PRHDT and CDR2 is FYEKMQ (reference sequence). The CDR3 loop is CASSLRGLWETQYF. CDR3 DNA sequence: TGTGCCAGCAGCTTGAGGGGGCTCTGGGAGACCCAGTACTTC.

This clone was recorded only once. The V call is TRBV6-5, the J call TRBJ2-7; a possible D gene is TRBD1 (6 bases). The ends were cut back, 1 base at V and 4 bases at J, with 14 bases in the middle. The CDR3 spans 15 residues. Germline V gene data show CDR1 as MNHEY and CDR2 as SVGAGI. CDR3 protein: CASSYLQGGEYEQYF. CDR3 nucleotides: TGTGCCAGCAGTTACTTACAGGGCGGAGAATACGAGCAGTACTTC.

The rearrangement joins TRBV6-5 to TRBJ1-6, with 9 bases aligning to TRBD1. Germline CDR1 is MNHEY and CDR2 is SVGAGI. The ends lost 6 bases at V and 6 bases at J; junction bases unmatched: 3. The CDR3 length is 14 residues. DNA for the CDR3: TGTGCCAGCAGAAGACAGGGGGGTAATTCACCCCTCCACTTT. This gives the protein CASRRQGGNSPLHF.

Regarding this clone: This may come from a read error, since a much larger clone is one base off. The CDR3 protein is CASSETGGNTEAFF. CDR3 sequence (DNA): TGCGCCAGCAGTGAGACAGGGGGGAACACTGAAGCTTTCTTT. This chain uses TRBV10-1 with TRBJ1-1, with 8 bases aligning to TRBD1. Per germline, CDR1 WNHNN and CDR2 SYGVQD (reference sequence). V was clipped by 2 bases and J by 1 base; unmatched bases: 0. The CDR3 contains 14 residues.

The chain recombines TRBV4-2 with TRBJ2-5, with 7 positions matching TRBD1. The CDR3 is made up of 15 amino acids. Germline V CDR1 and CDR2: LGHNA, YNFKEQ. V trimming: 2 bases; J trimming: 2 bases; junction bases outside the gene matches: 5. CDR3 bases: TGTGCCAGCAGCCAACCCGGGACAGATCAAGAGACCCAGTACTTC. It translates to CASSQPGTDQETQYF.

The CDR3, as DNA: TGTGCCAGCACCTCCACTCCGGACAGGGGGCACCTTTTTAACTATGGCTACACCTTC. It encodes CASTSTPDRGHLFNYGYTF. V is TRBV27 and J is TRBJ1-2; 11 bases are a match to TRBD1. Germline CDR1 MNHEY, CDR2 SMNVEV (reference sequence). The CDR3 length is 19 residues. J gave up 1 base and V 7 bases, and 17 bases lay outside the gene matches.

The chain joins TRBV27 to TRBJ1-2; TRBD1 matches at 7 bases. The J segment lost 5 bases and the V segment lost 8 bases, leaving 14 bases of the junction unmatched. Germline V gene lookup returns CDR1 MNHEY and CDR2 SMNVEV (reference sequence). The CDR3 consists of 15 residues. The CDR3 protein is CASQGSGGGFYGYTF. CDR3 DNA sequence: TGTGCCAGCCAGGGGTCAGGGGGAGGCTTTTATGGCTACACCTTC.

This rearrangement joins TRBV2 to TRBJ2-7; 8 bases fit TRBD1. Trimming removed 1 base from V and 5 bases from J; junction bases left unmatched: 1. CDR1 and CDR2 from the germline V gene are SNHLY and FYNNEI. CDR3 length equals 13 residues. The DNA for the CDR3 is TGTGCCAGCAGTGAAGACAGGGGGGACGAGCAGTACTTC. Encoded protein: CASSEDRGDEQYF.

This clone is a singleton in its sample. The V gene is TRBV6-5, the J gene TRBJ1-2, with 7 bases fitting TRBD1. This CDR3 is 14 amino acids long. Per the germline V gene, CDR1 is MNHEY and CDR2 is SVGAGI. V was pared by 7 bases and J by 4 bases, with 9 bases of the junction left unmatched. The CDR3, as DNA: TGTGCCAGCACCACAAGGGGGCTAGGCTATGGCTACACCTTC. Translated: CASTTRGLGYGYTF.

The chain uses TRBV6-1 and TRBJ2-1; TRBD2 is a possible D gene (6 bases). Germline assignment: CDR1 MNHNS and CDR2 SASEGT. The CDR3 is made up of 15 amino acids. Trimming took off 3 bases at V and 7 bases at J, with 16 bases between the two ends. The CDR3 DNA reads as TGTGCCAGCAGTGAGGGGCACGTCGGGAGAAATGAGCAGTTCTTC. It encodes CASSEGHVGRNEQFF.

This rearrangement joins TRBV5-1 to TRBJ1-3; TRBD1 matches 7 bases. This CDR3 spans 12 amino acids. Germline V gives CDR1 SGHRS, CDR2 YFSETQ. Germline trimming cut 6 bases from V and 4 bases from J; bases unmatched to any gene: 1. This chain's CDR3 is CASTGQGNTIYF. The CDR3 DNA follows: TGCGCCAGCACGGGACAGGGAAACACCATATATTTT.

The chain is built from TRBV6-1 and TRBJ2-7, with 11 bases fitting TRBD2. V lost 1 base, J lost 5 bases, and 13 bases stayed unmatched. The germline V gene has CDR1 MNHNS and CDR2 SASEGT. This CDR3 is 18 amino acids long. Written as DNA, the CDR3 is TGTGCCAGCAGTGAAGGACTTGTTAGCGGGGGGGCATGGGACGAGCAGTACTTC. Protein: CASSEGLVSGGAWDEQYF.

CDR3 nucleotide sequence: TGTGCCAGCAGCTTGGAGGGCGGGTACTCTGGGGCCAACGTCCTGACTTTC. It translates to CASSLEGGYSGANVLTF. This rearrangement joins TRBV11-2 to TRBJ2-6; a possible D gene is TRBD2 (6 bases). CDR3 length equals 17 residues. The germline CDR1 and CDR2 sequences are SGHAT and FQNNGV. V was clipped by 3 bases and J by 0 bases, with 12 bases between them. Using reference TRBV11-2 and TRBJ2-6 for the parts outside the CDR3, the full variable domain is EAGVAQSPRYKIIEKRQSVAFWCNPISGHATLYWYQQILGQGPKLLIQFQNNGVVDDSQLPKDRFSAERLKGVDSTLKIQPAKLEDSAVYLCASSLEGGYSGANVLTFGAGSRLTVL.

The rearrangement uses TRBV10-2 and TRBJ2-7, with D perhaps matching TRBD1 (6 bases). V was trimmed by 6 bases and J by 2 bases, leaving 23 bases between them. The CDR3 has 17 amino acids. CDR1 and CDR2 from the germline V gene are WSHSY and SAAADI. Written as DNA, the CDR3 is TGCGCCAGCAGCCTCCCGTACCCTGACAGGTTCCCCTACGAGCAGTACTTC. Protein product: CASSLPYPDRFPYEQYF.

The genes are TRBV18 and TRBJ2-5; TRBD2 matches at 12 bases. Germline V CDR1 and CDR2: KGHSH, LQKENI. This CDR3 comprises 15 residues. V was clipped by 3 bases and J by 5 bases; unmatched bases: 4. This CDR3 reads CASSPGTSGQETQYF. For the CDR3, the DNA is TGTGCCAGCTCACCCGGGACTAGCGGGCAGGAGACCCAGTACTTC.

The CDR3 here is CASSQSGTGLAYNEQFF. As DNA, the CDR3 is TGTGCCAGCAGCCAATCAGGGACAGGGTTAGCCTACAATGAGCAGTTCTTC. This chain links TRBV16 with TRBJ2-1; 9 positions match TRBD1. This CDR3 region has 17 residues. Germline V CDR1 and CDR2: KGHSY, FQNENV. With V trimmed by 0 bases and J by 2 bases, 5 bases remained unmatched.